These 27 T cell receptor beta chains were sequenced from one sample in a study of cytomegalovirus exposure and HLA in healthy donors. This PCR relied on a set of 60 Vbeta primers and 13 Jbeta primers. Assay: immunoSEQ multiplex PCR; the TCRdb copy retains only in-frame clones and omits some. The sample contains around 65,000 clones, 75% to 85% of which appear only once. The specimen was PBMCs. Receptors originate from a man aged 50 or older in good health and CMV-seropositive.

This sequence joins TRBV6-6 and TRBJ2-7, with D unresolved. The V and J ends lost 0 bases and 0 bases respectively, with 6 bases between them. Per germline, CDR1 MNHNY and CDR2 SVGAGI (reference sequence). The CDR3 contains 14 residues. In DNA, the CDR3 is TGTGCCAGCAGTTACTCAGCGAGCTCCTACGAGCAGTACTTC. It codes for CASSYSASSYEQYF.

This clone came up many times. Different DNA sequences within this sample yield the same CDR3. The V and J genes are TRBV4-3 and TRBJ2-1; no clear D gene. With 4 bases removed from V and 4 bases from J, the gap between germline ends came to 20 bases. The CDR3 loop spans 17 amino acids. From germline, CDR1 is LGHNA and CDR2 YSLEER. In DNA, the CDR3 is TGCGCCAGCAGCCCAGATATGATCGTACTCATATACAATGAGCAGTTCTTC. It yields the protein CASSPDMIVLIYNEQFF.

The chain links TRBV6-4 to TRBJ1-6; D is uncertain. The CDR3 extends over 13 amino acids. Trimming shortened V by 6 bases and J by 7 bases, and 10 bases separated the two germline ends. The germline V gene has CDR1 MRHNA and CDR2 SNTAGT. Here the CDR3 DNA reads TGTGCCAGCAGCGAGGTGGTAAATTCACCCCTCCACTTT. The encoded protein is CASSEVVNSPLHF.

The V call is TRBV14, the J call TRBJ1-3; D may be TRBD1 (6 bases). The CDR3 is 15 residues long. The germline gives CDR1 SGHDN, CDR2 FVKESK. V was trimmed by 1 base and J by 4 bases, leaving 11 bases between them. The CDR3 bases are TGTGCCAGCAGCCAAGGACAGGCTTCGGGAAACACCATATATTTT. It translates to CASSQGQASGNTIYF.

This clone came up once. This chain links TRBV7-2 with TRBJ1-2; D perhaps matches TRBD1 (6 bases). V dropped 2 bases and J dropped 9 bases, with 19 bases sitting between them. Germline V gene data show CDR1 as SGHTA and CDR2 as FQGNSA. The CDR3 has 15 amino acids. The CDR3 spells CASSLRGAGLVCYTF. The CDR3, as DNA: TGTGCCAGCAGCTTACGGGGGGCAGGGCTTGTTTGCTACACCTTC.

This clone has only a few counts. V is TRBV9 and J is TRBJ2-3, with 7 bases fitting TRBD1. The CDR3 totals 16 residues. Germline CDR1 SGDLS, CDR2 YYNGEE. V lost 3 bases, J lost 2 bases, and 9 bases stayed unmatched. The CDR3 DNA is TGTGCCAGCAGCGGGGAGACAGGGAAAACCACAGATACGCAGTATTTT. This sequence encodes CASSGETGKTTDTQYF.

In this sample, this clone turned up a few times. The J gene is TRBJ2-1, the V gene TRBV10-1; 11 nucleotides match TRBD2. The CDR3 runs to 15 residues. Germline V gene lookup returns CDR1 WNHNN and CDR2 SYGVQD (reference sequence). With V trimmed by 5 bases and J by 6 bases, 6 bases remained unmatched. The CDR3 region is CASSITGTSGNEQFF. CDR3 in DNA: TGCGCCAGCAGTATTACCGGGACTAGCGGCAATGAGCAGTTCTTC.

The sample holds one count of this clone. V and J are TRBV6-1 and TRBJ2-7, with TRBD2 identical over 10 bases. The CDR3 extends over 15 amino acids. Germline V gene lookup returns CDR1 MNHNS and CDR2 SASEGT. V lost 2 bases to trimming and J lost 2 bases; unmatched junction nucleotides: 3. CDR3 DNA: TGTGCCAGCAGTGAAATAGCGGGGGGAACCTACGAGCAGTACTTC. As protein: CASSEIAGGTYEQYF.

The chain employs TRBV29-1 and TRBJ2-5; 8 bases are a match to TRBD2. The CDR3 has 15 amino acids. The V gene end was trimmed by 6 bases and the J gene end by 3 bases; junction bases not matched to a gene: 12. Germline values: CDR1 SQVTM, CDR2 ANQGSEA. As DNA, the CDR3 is TGCAGCGTCGCGACCCGACTAGCGCTTGAAGAGACCCAGTACTTC. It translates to CSVATRLALEETQYF.

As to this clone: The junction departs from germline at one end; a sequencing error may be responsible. The CDR3 coding sequence is TGTGCCAGTAGTGTAGACAGGTGGTCTCAGCCCCAGCATTTT. Its translation is CASSVDRWSQPQHF. This chain uses TRBV19 with TRBJ1-5; the D gene is possibly TRBD1 (6 bases). This CDR3 has 14 residues. Germline CDR1 reads LNHDA; CDR2 reads SQIVND (reference sequence).

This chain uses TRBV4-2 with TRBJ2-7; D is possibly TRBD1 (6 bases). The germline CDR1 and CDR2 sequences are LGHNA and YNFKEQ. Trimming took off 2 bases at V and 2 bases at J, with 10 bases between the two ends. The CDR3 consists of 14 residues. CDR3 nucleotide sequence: TGTGCCAGCAGCCAAAACAGGGATACCTACGAGCAGTACTTC. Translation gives CASSQNRDTYEQYF.

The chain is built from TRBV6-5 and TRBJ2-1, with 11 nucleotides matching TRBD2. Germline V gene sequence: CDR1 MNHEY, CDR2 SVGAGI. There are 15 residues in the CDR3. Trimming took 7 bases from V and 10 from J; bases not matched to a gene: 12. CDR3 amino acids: CASNGRLAGPKEQFF. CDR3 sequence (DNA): TGTGCCAGCAACGGTAGACTAGCGGGGCCGAAGGAGCAGTTCTTC.

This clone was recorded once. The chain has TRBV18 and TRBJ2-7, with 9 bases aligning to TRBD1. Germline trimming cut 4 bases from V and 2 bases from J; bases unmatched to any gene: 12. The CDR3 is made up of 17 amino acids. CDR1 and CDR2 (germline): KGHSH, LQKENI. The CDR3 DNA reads TGTGCCAGCTCACTAGCGAGCGGGACAGGGACGACCTACGAGCAGTACTTC. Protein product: CASSLASGTGTTYEQYF.

In nucleotides, the CDR3 is TGTGCCAGCAGCTCCCCCGGGACTAGTCCCGGGGAGCTGTTTTTT. The encoded protein is CASSSPGTSPGELFF. The chain combines TRBV7-8 with TRBJ2-2; 8 nucleotides align to TRBD2. In germline, CDR1 is SGHVS, CDR2 FQNEAQ. The CDR3 contains 15 residues. V trimming: 4 bases; J trimming: 6 bases; junction bases outside the gene matches: 7.

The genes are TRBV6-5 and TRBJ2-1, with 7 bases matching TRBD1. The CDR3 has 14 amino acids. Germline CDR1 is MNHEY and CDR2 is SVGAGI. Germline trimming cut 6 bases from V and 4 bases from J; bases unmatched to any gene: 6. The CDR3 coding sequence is TGTGCCAGCAGACCCGGACAGGCGTACAATGAGCAGTTCTTC. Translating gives CASRPGQAYNEQFF.

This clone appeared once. The CDR3 DNA sequence: TGTGCCAGCAGCATGAATAGCGGGACGAGCTCCTACGAGCAGTACTTC. Translated: CASSMNSGTSSYEQYF. The rearrangement links TRBV9 to TRBJ2-7; 8 nucleotides align to TRBD2. CDR3 length: 16 residues. The junction had 9 bases not matched to a gene; V was cut back by 4 bases and J by 0 bases. The V gene's germline CDR1 is SGDLS and CDR2 YYNGEE.

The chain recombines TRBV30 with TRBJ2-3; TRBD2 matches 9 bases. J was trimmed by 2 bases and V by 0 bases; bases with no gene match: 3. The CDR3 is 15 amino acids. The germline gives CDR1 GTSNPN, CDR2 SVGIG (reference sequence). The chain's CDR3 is CAWSVSGGPTDTQYF. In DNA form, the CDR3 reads TGTGCCTGGAGTGTTAGCGGGGGACCCACAGATACGCAGTATTTT.

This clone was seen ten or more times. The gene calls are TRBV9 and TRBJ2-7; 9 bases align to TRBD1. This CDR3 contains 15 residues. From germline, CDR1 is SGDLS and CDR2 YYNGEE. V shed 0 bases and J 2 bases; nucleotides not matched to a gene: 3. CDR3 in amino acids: CASSVGTGGPYEQYF. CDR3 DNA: TGTGCCAGCAGCGTAGGAACAGGGGGCCCCTACGAGCAGTACTTC.

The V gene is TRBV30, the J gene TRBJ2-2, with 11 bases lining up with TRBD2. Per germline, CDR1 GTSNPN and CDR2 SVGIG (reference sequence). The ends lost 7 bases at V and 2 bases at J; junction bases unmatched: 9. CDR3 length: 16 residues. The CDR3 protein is CALILLAGANTGELFF. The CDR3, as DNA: TGTGCCTTGATTCTACTAGCGGGGGCTAACACCGGGGAGCTGTTTTTT.

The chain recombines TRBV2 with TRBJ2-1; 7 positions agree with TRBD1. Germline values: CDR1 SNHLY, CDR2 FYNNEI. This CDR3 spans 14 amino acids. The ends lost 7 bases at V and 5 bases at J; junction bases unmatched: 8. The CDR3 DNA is TGTGCCAGCAAATACAGGGGTCTGAACAATGAGCAGTTCTTC. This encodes CASKYRGLNNEQFF.

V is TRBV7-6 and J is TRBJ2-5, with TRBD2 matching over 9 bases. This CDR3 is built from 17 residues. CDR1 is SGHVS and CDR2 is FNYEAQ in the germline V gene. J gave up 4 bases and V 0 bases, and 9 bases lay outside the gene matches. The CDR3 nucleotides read TGTGCCAGCAGCTTAGCGTTAGGCGGGAGGGCCACAGAGACCCAGTACTTC. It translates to CASSLALGGRATETQYF.

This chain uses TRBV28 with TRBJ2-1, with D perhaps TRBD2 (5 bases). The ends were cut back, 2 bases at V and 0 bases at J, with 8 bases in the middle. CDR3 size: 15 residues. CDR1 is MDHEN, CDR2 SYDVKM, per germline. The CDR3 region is CASSLRRSSYNEQFF. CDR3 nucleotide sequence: TGTGCCAGCAGTTTACGGAGGAGCTCCTACAATGAGCAGTTCTTC.

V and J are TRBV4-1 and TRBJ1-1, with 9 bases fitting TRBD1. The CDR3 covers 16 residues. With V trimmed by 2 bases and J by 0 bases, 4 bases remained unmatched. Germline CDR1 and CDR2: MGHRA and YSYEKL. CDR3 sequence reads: CASSQWTGAMNTEAFF. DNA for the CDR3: TGCGCCAGCAGCCAATGGACAGGGGCCATGAACACTGAAGCTTTCTTT.

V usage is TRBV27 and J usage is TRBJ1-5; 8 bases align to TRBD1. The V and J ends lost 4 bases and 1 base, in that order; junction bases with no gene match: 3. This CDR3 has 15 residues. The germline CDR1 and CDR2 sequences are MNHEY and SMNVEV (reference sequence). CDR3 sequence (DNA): TGTGCCAGCAGTTCAGGGGGCGAAAGCAATCAGCCCCAGCATTTT. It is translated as CASSSGGESNQPQHF.

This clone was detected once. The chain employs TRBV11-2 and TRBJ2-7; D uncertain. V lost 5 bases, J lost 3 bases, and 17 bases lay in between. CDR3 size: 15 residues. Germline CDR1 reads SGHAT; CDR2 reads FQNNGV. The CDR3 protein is CASSRDPDSYYEQYF. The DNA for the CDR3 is TGTGCCAGCAGCCGCGACCCTGACTCATACTACGAGCAGTACTTC. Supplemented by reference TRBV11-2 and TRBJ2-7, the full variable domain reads EAGVAQSPRYKIIEKRQSVAFWCNPISGHATLYWYQQILGQGPKLLIQFQNNGVVDDSQLPKDRFSAERLKGVDSTLKIQPAKLEDSAVYLCASSRDPDSYYEQYFGPGTRLTVT.

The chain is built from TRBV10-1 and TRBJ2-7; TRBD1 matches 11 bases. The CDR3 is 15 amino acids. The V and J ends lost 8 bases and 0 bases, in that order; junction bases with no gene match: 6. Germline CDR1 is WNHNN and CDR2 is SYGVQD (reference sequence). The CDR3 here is CASSTGTGGSYEQYF. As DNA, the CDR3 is TGCGCCAGCTCAACCGGGACAGGGGGCTCCTACGAGCAGTACTTC.

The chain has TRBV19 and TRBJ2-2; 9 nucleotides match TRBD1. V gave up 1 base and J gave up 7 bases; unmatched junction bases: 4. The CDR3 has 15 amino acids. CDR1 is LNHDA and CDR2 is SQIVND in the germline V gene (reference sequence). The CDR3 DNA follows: TGTGCCAGTAGTATAGGGACAGGGGACGGCGGGGAGCTGTTTTTT. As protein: CASSIGTGDGGELFF.